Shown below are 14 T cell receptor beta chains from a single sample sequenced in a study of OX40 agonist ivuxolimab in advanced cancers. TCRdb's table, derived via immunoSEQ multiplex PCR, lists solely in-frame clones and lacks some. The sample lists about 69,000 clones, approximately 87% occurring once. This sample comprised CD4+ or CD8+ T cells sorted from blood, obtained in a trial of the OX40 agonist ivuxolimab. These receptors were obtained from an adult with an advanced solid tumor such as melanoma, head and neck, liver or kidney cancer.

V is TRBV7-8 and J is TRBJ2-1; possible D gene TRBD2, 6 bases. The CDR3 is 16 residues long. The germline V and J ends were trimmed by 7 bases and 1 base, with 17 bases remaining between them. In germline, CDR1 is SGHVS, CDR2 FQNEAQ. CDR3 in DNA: TGTGCCAGCAACCCTCGCGGCGCGGGGTCCTACAATGAGCAGTTCTTC. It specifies CASNPRGAGSYNEQFF.

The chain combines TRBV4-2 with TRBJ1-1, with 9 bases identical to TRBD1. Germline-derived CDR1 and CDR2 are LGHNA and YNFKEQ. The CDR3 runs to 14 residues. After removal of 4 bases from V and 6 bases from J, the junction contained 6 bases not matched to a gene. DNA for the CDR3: TGTGCCAGCAGCCGCCGACAGGGGGTATCTGAAGCTTTCTTT. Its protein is CASSRRQGVSEAFF.

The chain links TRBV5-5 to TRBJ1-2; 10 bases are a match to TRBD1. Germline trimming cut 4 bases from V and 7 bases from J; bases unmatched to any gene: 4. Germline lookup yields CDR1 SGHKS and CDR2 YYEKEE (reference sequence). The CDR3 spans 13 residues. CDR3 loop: CASSPTGGIGYTF. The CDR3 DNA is TGTGCCAGCAGCCCGACAGGGGGCATTGGCTACACCTTC.

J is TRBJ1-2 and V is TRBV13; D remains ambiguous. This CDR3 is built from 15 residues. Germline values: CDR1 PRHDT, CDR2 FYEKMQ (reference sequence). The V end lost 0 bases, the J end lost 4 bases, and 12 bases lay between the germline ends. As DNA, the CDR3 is TGTGCCAGCAGCTTAGGCCGTTCGGCAGGCTATGGCTACACCTTC. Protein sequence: CASSLGRSAGYGYTF.

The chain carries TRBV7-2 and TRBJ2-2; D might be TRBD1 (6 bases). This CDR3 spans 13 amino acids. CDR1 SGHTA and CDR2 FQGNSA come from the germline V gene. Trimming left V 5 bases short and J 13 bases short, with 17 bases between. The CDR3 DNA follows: TGTGCCAGCAGCCAGGGACAATTTGGTGTGCTGTTTTTT. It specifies CASSQGQFGVLFF.

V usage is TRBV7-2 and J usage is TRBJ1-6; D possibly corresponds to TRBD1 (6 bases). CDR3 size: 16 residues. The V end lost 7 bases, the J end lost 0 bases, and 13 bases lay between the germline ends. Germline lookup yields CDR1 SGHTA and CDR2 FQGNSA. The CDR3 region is CASTTTGISYNSPLHF. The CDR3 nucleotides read TGTGCCAGCACCACAACAGGGATCTCCTATAATTCACCCCTCCACTTT.

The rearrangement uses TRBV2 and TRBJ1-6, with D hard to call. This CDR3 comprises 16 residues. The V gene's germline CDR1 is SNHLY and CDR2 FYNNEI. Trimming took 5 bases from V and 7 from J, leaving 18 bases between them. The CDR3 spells CASSSQGWQANSPLHF. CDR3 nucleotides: TGTGCCAGCAGTTCACAAGGGTGGCAGGCGAATTCACCCCTCCACTTT.

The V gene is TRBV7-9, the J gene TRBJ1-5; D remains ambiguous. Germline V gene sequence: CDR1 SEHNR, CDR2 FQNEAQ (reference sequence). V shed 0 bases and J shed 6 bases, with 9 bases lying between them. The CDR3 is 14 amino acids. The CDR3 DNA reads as TGTGCCAGCAGCTTAGCAGGTTGGGGTCAGCCCCAGCATTTT. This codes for CASSLAGWGQPQHF.

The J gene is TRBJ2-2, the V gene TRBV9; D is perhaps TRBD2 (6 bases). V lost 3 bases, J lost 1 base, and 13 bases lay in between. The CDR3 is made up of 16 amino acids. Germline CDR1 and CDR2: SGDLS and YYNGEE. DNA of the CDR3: TGTGCCAGCAGCGCCCCGCGGCGGGGGAACACCGGGGAGCTGTTTTTT. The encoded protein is CASSAPRRGNTGELFF.

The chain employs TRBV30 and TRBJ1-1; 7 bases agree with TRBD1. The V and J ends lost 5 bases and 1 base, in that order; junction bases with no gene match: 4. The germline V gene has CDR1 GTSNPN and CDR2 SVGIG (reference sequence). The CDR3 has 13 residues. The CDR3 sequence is CAWGGQKNTEAFF. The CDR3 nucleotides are TGTGCCTGGGGGGGACAGAAGAACACTGAAGCTTTCTTT.

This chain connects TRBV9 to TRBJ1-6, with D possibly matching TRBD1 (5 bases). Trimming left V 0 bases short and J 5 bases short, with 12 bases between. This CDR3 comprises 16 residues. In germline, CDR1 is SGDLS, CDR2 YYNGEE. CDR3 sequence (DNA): TGTGCCAGCAGCGTAGGAAGGGGTCAAGATAATTCACCCCTCCACTTT. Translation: CASSVGRGQDNSPLHF.

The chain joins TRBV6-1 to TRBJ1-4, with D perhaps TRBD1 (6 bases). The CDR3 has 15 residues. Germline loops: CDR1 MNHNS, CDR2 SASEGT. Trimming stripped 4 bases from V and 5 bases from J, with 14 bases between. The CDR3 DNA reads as TGTGCCAGCAGTGGAGCAAGGGGGAACAATGAAAAACTGTTTTTT. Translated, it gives CASSGARGNNEKLFF.

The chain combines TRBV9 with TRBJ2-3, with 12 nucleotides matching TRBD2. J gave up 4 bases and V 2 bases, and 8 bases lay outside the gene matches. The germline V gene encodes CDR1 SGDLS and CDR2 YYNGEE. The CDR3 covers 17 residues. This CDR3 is CASSVRPTSGRSDTQYF. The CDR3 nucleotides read TGTGCCAGCAGCGTCCGCCCGACTAGCGGGAGATCAGATACGCAGTATTTT.

The chain's CDR3 is CASSAGNKPFRYTF. The CDR3 region has the DNA TGTGCCAGCAGTGCCGGGAACAAGCCCTTCCGCTACACCTTC. The chain is built from TRBV6-5 and TRBJ1-2, with D uncertain. This CDR3 comprises 14 residues. V lost 5 bases and J lost 9, with 19 bases in between. Germline V gene data show CDR1 as MNHEY and CDR2 as SVGAGI.